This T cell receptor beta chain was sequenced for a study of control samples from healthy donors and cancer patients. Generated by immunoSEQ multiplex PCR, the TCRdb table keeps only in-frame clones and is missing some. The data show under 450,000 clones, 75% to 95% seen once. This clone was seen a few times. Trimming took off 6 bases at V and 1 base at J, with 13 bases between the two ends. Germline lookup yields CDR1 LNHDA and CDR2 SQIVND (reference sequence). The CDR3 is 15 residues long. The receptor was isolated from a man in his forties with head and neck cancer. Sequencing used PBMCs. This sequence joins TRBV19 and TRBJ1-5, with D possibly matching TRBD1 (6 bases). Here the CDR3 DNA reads TGTGCCAGTAGACTCTCGGACAGAAGCAATCAGCCCCAGCATTTT. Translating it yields CASRLSDRSNQPQHF.